A selection of T cell receptor beta chains follows, all from one sample in a study of cytotoxic CD8 clonotypes in ibrutinib-treated CLL. Assay: immunoSEQ multiplex PCR; the TCRdb copy retains only in-frame clones and omits some. The top ten clones hold over 15% of a sample with roughly 250,000 clones, under 75% of them seen once. The sample was PBMCs, taken after 24 months of ibrutinib treatment. The origin of the receptors is a human donor with chronic lymphocytic leukemia. CDR3s include the opening cysteine and the closing phenylalanine or tryptophan. Not all rows give a size; the values are once, few, many and, for expanded clones, a class.

few,TRBV25-1,TRBJ2-7,CASRLQGANSYEQYF
NA,TRBV18,TRBJ2-5,CASSAGGTSGTQETQYF
NA,TRBV7-2,TRBJ2-1,CASSPRPANRGEQFF
NA,TRBV28,TRBJ2-7,CASSSPAYEQYF
NA,TRBV7-2,TRBJ1-5,CASSLTDSNQPQHF
NA,TRBV6-5,TRBJ2-3,CASSYSIGTGLDTQYF
NA,TRBV7-8,TRBJ1-4,CASSPGRGTFREKLFF
NA,TRBV5-1,TRBJ2-7,CASSIADGGGAYEQYF
NA,TRBV19,TRBJ2-5,CASSFAGETQYF
NA,TRBV6-1,TRBJ1-2,CASNTGLRRGYTF
NA,TRBV9,TRBJ2-1,CASSTGGRNEQFF
NA,TRBV7-2,TRBJ2-4,CASSHPRNIQYF
NA,TRBV13,TRBJ2-6,CASSADSSGANVLTF
few,TRBV13,TRBJ2-5,CASSSRETQYF
once,TRBV9,TRBJ2-2,CASQKAGRGTPGELFF
NA,TRBV7-3,TRBJ2-2,CASSLRPGELFF
NA,TRBV9,TRBJ1-2,CASSVEWNNYGYTF
NA,TRBV15,TRBJ2-3,CATSRGQGTDTQYF
few,TRBV9,TRBJ1-3,CASSVGGGNTIYF
once,TRBV9,TRBJ2-1,CASSARGGFPDEQFF
NA,TRBV2,TRBJ1-2,CASSFLTPNYGYTF
once,TRBV5-4,TRBJ1-1,CASSFGGNTEAFF
NA,TRBV4-1,TRBJ2-1,CASSQVVAGVAYNEQFF
NA,TRBV5-8,TRBJ2-3,CASSSQGLPNTDTQYF
NA,TRBV12-5,TRBJ2-2,CASGFWVTPSTGNDSTGELFF
once,TRBV18,TRBJ1-1,CASSDQSNSEAFF
NA,TRBV6-5,TRBJ1-5,CASSYSRDQPQHF
few,TRBV13,TRBJ2-7,CASSPGSTFGLYEQYF
NA,TRBV28,TRBJ2-7,CASRPDRGIGYGQYF
NA,TRBV15,TRBJ2-7,CATSRSSGVYEQYF
few,TRBV30,TRBJ1-5,CAWRTGDLSNQPQHF
NA,TRBV7-9,TRBJ2-7,CASSHRQGYEQYF
few,TRBV27,TRBJ2-2,CASSPPRIGELFF
NA,TRBV25-1,TRBJ2-1,CASSSAGGGNEQFF
NA,TRBV7-2,TRBJ1-6,CASSSDSYNSPLHF
NA,TRBV30,TRBJ2-2,CAWSVGTSAGELFF
few,TRBV6-5,TRBJ2-1,CASGIEYNEQFF
once,TRBV11-1,TRBJ2-7,CASSRHWGVSYEQYF
NA,TRBV7-6,TRBJ1-2,CASSSSGFGYTF
once,TRBV2,TRBJ2-3,CASRPRDSDTQYF
NA,TRBV30,TRBJ2-2,CAWSELVRSGELFF
NA,TRBV25-1,TRBJ1-5,CASPLLREGNNQPQHF
few,TRBV28,TRBJ2-7,CASSPYYSGSKYEQYF
NA,TRBV4-1,TRBJ2-7,CASSQENSLGYEQYF
NA,TRBV18,TRBJ1-6,CASSPRDNRASPLHF
NA,TRBV4-1,TRBJ2-1,CASSPPAGAGDNEQFF
few,TRBV30,TRBJ1-2,CAWSVPDRPNYGYTF
NA,TRBV28,TRBJ2-5,CASSHQGRTQYF
NA,TRBV12-5,TRBJ1-5,CASGLIPPRRPQHF
NA,TRBV29-1,TRBJ1-5,CSVGALEGPQHF